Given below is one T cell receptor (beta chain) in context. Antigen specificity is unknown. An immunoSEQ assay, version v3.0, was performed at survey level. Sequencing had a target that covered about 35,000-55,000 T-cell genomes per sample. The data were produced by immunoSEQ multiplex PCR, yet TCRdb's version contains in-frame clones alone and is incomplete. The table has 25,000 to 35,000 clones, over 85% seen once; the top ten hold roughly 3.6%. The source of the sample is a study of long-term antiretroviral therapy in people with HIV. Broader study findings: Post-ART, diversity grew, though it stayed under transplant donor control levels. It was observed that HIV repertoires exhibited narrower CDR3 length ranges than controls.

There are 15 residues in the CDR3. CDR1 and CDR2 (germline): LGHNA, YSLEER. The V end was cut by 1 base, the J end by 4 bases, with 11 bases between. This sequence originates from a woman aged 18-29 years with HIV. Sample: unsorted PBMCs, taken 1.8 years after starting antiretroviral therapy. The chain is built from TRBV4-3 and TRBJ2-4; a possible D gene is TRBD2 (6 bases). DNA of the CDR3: TGCGCCAGCAGCCAAGGGAAGGGAGGAAAAAACATTCAGTACTTC. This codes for CASSQGKGGKNIQYF.